The rows below give T cell receptor beta chains drawn from one sample of a study of blood T cell repertoires in COVID-19. Data came from immunoSEQ multiplex PCR; TCRdb stores just in-frame clones and leaves some out. The sample comprises 53,000 or so clones, roughly 88% of which are singletons, and less than 3.5% rests with the top ten. What was sequenced was peripheral blood. These receptors all come from an elderly man with acute or convalescent COVID-19. The CDR3 runs from the conserved cysteine through the conserved F or W. The D gene is left open where the match is weak. Expanded clones are given a class, and other clones once, few, many or no size at all.

>-|TRBJ2-7|TRBV5-4|TRBD2
TGTGCCAGCAGCTCCGCGGGGGGAGGCCTAGACTACGAGCAGTACTTC
CASSSAGGGLDYEQYF
>-|TRBJ2-6|TRBV5-1|-
TGCGCCAGCAGCTCGGCCTCGGGGGGGGCCAACGTCCTGACTTTC
CASSSASGGANVLTF
>few|TRBJ1-6|TRBV7-9|-
TGTGCCAGCAGCGAAGGGAGAGGTAATTCACCCCTCCACTTT
CASSEGRGNSPLHF
>few|TRBJ1-6|TRBV7-3|-
TGTGCCAGCAGCCCCCAGGGGAATTCACCCCTCCACTTT
CASSPQGNSPLHF
>-|TRBJ1-2|TRBV7-8|TRBD1
TGTGCCAGCAGCTTAGGACAGGGCTTAGGGGGCTACACCTTC
CASSLGQGLGGYTF
>-|TRBJ2-1|TRBV7-8|TRBD2
TGTGCCAGCAGCGAGGGACTAGCGGCGAACAATGAGCAGTTCTTC
CASSEGLAANNEQFF
>-|TRBJ1-2|TRBV4-3|-
TGCGCCAGCAGCCAAGGCAGGGTTACTAACTATGGCTACACCTTC
CASSQGRVTNYGYTF
>-|TRBJ2-1|TRBV24-1|-
TGTGCCACCAGTGACTCGGCGGGTGGCTCCTACAATGAGCAGTTCTTC
CATSDSAGGSYNEQFF
>once|TRBJ1-1|TRBV6-1|TRBD1
TGTGCCAGCAGCATCACAGGGGGCGAAGGCACTGAAGCTTTCTTT
CASSITGGEGTEAFF
>-|TRBJ1-2|TRBV21-1|-
TGTGCCAGCAACCCGGGACAGCACCTCCTTTATGGCTACACCTTC
CASNPGQHLLYGYTF
>few|TRBJ1-5|TRBV6-1|-
TGTGCCAGCAGTGAAAGCCGGGGGGTAAATCAGCCCCAGCATTTT
CASSESRGVNQPQHF
>once|TRBJ2-2|TRBV7-8|TRBD1
TGTGCCAGCAGCCGGACAGGGGGTTACACCGGGGAGCTGTTTTTT
CASSRTGGYTGELFF
>-|TRBJ1-1|TRBV2|TRBD1
TGTGCCAGCAGTGAACGAAGGGCAGGGGGCGGGACTGAAGCTTTCTTT
CASSERRAGGGTEAFF
>-|TRBJ1-6|TRBV11-3|-
TGTGCCAGCAGCTTAGTTCAAAGGGAGGGGCATCGGGACTCACCCCTCCACTTT
CASSLVQREGHRDSPLHF
>-|TRBJ2-5|TRBV9|TRBD2
TGTGCCAGCTCCTCGCTAGCGGAGGGGGAGACCCAGTACTTC
CASSSLAEGETQYF
>-|TRBJ1-2|TRBV5-4|-
TGTGCCAGCAGCTACGACAGCCTCTATGGCTACACCTTC
CASSYDSLYGYTF
>-|TRBJ2-7|TRBV6-2/TRBV6-3|TRBD2
TGTGCCAGCAGTTCCACTAGCGGTGGCCCCTACGAGCAGTACTTC
CASSSTSGGPYEQYF
>-|TRBJ2-1|TRBV5-3|-
TGTGCCAGAAGCTTGGGGGGCCATGAGCAGTTCTTC
CARSLGGHEQFF
>-|TRBJ2-2|TRBV6-5|TRBD1
TGTGCCAGCAGTACCGGGACAGCGAACACCGGGGAGCTGTTTTTT
CASSTGTANTGELFF
>-|TRBJ2-3|TRBV6-5|TRBD2
TGTGCCAGCCGGCGGGGGGAAACAGATACGCAGTATTTT
CASRRGETDTQYF
>-|TRBJ2-3|TRBV6-5|TRBD2
TGTGCCAGCAGACCTAGCGGGGGGGCTCCAGATACGCAGTATTTT
CASRPSGGAPDTQYF
>-|TRBJ1-2|TRBV2|TRBD1
TGTGCCAGTTCAGGACAGGGGACTATCTATGGCTACACCTTC
CASSGQGTIYGYTF
>-|TRBJ1-2|TRBV7-9|TRBD1
TGTGCCAGCAGCTTAGGGGACAGGGGCCATGGCTACACCTTC
CASSLGDRGHGYTF
>-|TRBJ1-2|TRBV7-8|-
TGTGCCAGCAGCCGTTCTAATGGAGCTTTTACTGGCTACACCTTC
CASSRSNGAFTGYTF
>-|TRBJ2-7|TRBV29-1|TRBD1
TGCAGCGTTGAAGCCGACAGGGCGTCCTACGAGCAGTACTTC
CSVEADRASYEQYF
>-|TRBJ2-7|TRBV7-9|-
TGTGCCAGCAGCTTAGTGGCATCCTCCTACGAGCAGTACTTC
CASSLVASSYEQYF
>-|TRBJ1-6|TRBV19|-
TGTGCCAGTAACTTCTATAATTCACCCCTCCACTTT
CASNFYNSPLHF
>-|TRBJ2-1|TRBV6-5|TRBD2
TGTGCCAGCAGGGCCGGACTAGCGGGGATATATGAGCAGTTCTTC
CASRAGLAGIYEQFF
>-|TRBJ2-1|TRBV19|-
TGTGCCAGTAGTATTAGCGTTTGGGATGAGCAGTTCTTC
CASSISVWDEQFF
>-|TRBJ2-7|TRBV25-1|-
TGTGCCAGCAGTGAATATGGGGAGCCCTACGAGCAGTACTTC
CASSEYGEPYEQYF
>-|TRBJ1-1|TRBV10-1|-
TGCGCCAGCAGTTCCTCGGGGAGGAACACTGAAGCTTTCTTT
CASSSSGRNTEAFF
>-|TRBJ2-5|TRBV11-3|TRBD2
TGTGCCAGCAGCTTAAGCGGGGGGGCCAGGGAGACCCAGTACTTC
CASSLSGGARETQYF
>-|TRBJ1-1|TRBV29-1|-
TGCAGCGGAGTCAGGGGAACGAACACTGAAGCTTTCTTT
CSGVRGTNTEAFF
>-|TRBJ1-3|TRBV7-6|-
TGTGCCAGCAGCAAATCTAACTCTGGAAACACCATATATTTT
CASSKSNSGNTIYF
>-|TRBJ2-2|TRBV2|TRBD1
TGTGCCAGCCATAGGACAGGGGCGAACACCGGGGAGCTGTTTTTT
CASHRTGANTGELFF
>few|TRBJ2-7|TRBV5-1|TRBD1
TGCGCCAGCAGCAGAGCCGGGACAGGGAACGAGCAGTACTTC
CASSRAGTGNEQYF
>-|TRBJ2-7|TRBV27|-
TGTGCCAGCAGTCTGGGCCCACGGCAGTACTTC
CASSLGPRQYF
>-|TRBJ2-2|TRBV5-1|-
TGCGCCAGCAGCTTGGGACTAACGGGCACCGGGGAGCTGTTTTTT
CASSLGLTGTGELFF
>-|TRBJ1-2|TRBV18|-
TGTGCCAGCTCACCGGATTTAACAGGGAATGGGTATGGCTACACCTTC
CASSPDLTGNGYGYTF
>few|TRBJ1-5|TRBV2|TRBD1
TGTGCCAGCAGTGGACAGGGGCGGAATCAGCCCCAGCATTTT
CASSGQGRNQPQHF
>-|TRBJ1-4|TRBV5-4|TRBD1
TGTGCCAGCAGCCGGACAGGTCCTAATGAAAAACTGTTTTTT
CASSRTGPNEKLFF
>-|TRBJ1-5|TRBV10-3|TRBD1
TGTGCCATCAGTGAGACGGGACAGGGTAATCAGCCCCAGCATTTT
CAISETGQGNQPQHF
>-|TRBJ2-7|TRBV6-5|-
TGTGCTGTGGGGACACCTTCCTACGAGCAGTACTTC
CAVGTPSYEQYF
>once|TRBJ1-5|TRBV19|-
TGTGCCAGTAGTGAGCAGGTCGGTCAGCCCCAGCATTTT
CASSEQVGQPQHF
>-|TRBJ2-5|TRBV11-2|TRBD1
TGTGCCAGCAGCCGGACAGGGGGCGAAGAGACCCAGTACTTC
CASSRTGGEETQYF
>-|TRBJ1-5|TRBV15|TRBD1
TGTGCCACCAGCAGGGCCACGACAGGGGGAAGAAGGCCCCAGCATTTT
CATSRATTGGRRPQHF
>-|TRBJ1-1|TRBV19|TRBD1
TGTGCCAGTAGTATGGACAGGGGGACTGAAGCTTTCTTT
CASSMDRGTEAFF
>-|TRBJ1-2|TRBV7-8|-
TGTGCCAGCAGCTTAGGGACAGCTCAGGGTGGCTACACCTTC
CASSLGTAQGGYTF
>-|TRBJ1-2|TRBV2|TRBD1
TGTGCCAGCAGTGCAGGGGGCGCTTGGTACTATGGCTACACCTTC
CASSAGGAWYYGYTF
>-|TRBJ2-5|TRBV4-1|-
TGCGCCAGCAGCCAAGTTGAGACTAAACAAGAGACCCAGTACTTC
CASSQVETKQETQYF
>-|TRBJ1-4|TRBV5-6|TRBD1
TGTGCCAGCAGCTTATACAGGGGGCTAGTAACTAATGAAAAACTGTTTTTT
CASSLYRGLVTNEKLFF
>-|TRBJ2-7|TRBV6-5|-
TGTGCCAGCAGGACCGGGACAACCCACTACGAGCAGTACTTC
CASRTGTTHYEQYF